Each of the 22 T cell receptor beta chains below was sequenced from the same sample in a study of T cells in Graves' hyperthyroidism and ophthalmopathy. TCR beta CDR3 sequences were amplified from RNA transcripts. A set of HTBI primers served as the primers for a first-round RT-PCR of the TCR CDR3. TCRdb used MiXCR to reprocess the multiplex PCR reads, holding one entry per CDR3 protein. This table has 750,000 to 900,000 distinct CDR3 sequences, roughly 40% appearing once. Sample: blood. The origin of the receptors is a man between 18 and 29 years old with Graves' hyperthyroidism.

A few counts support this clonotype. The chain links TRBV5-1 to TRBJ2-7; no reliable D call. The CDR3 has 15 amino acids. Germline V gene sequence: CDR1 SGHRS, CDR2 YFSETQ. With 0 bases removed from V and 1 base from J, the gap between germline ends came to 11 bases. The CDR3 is CASSLEVGRSYEQYF. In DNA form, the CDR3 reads TGCGCCAGCAGCTTGGAAGTTGGCAGATCCTACGAGCAGTACTTC.

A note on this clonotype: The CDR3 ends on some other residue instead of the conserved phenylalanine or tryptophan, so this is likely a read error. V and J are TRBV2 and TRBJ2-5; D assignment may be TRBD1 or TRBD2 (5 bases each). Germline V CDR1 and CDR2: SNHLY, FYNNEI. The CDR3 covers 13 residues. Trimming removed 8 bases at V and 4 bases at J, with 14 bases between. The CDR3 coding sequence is TGTGCCAGCGGGGGTATGGTGGGAGAGACCCAGTACCTC. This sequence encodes CASGGMVGETQYL.

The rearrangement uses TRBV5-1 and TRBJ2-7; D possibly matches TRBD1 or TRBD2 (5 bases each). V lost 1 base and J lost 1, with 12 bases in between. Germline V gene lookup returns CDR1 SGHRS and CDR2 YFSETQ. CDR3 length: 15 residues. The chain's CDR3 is CASSLYRDGSYEQYF. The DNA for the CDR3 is TGCGCCAGCAGCTTGTACCGGGACGGATCCTACGAGCAGTACTTC.

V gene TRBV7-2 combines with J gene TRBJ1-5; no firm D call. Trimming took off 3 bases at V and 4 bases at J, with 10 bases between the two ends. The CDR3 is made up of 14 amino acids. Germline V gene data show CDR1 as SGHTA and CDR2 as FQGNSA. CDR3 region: CASSLYGMNQPQHF. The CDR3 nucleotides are TGTGCCAGCAGCTTGTACGGCATGAATCAGCCCCAGCATTTT.

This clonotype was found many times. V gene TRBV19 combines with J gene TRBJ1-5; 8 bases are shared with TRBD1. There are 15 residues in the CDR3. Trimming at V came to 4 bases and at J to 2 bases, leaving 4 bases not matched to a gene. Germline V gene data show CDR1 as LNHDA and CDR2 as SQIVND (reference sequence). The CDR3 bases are TGTGCCAGTAGTACAGGGGGCAGGGGCAATCAGCCCCAGCATTTT. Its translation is CASSTGGRGNQPQHF.

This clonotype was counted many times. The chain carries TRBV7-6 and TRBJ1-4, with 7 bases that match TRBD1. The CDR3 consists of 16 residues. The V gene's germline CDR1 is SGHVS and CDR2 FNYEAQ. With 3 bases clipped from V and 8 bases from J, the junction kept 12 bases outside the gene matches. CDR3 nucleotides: TGTGCCAGCAGCTTCCCTACACAGGGGCCAGTAGAAAAACTGTTTTTT. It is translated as CASSFPTQGPVEKLFF.

DNA for the CDR3: TGCAGTGCGAATACAGGAGAATCTGAAGCTTTCTTT. Translating gives CSANTGESEAFF. The V call is TRBV20-1, the J call TRBJ1-1; a possible D gene is TRBD1 (5 bases). V lost 6 bases and J 6 bases, leaving 14 bases between the germline ends. Germline V gene data show CDR1 as DFQATT and CDR2 as SNEGSKA (reference sequence). The CDR3 contains 12 residues.

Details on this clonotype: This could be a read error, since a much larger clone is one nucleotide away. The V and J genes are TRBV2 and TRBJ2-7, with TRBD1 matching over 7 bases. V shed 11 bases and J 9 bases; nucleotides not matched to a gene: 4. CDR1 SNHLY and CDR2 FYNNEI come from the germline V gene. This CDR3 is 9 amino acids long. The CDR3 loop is CACGDRQYF. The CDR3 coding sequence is TGTGCCTGTGGGGACAGGCAGTACTTC.

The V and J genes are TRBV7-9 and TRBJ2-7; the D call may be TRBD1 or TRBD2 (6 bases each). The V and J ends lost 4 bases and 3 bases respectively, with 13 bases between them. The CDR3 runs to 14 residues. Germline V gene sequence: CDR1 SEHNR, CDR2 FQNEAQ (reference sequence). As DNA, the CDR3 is TGTGCCAGCAGCTACGAAGGGGGGTTCTACGAGCAGTACTTC. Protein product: CASSYEGGFYEQYF.

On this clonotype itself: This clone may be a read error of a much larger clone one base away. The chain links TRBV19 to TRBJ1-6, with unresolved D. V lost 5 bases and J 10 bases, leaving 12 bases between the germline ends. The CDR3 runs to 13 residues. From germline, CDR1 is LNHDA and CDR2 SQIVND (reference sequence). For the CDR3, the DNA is TGTGCCAGTAGTGTAGTCGACGGATCACCCCTCCACTTT. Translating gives CASSVVDGSPLHF.

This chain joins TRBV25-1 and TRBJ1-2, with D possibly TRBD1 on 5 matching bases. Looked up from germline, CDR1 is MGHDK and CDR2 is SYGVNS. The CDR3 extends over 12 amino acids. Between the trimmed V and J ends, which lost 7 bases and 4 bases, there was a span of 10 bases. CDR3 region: CASTVGAYGYTF. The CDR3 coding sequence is TGTGCCAGCACCGTCGGGGCCTATGGCTACACCTTC.

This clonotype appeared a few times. The CDR3 sequence is CASSWTGRNTEAFF. CDR3 DNA sequence: TGTGCCAGCAGTTGGACAGGGAGGAACACTGAAGCTTTCTTT. J is TRBJ1-1 and V is TRBV9; 8 bases align to TRBD1. Germline lookup yields CDR1 SGDLS and CDR2 YYNGEE. After removal of 5 bases from V and 1 base from J, the junction contained 4 bases not matched to a gene. The CDR3 length is 14 residues.

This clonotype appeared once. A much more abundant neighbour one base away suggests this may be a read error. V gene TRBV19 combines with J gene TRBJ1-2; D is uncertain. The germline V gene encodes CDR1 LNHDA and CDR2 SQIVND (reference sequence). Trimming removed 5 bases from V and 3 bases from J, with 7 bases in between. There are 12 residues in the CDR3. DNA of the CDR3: TGTGCCAGTAGTCCCAACTACTATGGCTACACCTTC. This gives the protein CASSPNYYGYTF.

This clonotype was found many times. Written as DNA, the CDR3 is TGCGCCAGCAGCTTGGAGACAGGGGCGAATGGCTACACCTTC. Protein sequence: CASSLETGANGYTF. This chain links TRBV5-1 with TRBJ1-2; 8 nucleotides agree with TRBD1. Germline assignment: CDR1 SGHRS and CDR2 YFSETQ. V lost 0 bases to trimming and J lost 6 bases; unmatched junction nucleotides: 4. This CDR3 spans 14 amino acids.

CDR3 DNA: TGCGCCAGCAGCTTGATGACTAGCGGGGGACACCAAGAGACCCAGTACTTC. It is translated as CASSLMTSGGHQETQYF. This chain uses TRBV5-1 with TRBJ2-5, with 12 bases identical to TRBD2. Germline-derived CDR1 and CDR2 are SGHRS and YFSETQ. J was trimmed by 0 bases and V by 1 base; bases with no gene match: 4. This CDR3 spans 17 amino acids.

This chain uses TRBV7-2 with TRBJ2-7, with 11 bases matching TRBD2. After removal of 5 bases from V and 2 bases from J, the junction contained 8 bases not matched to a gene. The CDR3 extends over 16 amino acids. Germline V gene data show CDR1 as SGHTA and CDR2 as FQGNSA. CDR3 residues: CASSGWTSGLTYEQYF. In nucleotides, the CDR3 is TGTGCCAGCAGCGGATGGACTAGCGGGCTTACCTACGAGCAGTACTTC.

CDR3: CASSYPQGIDTEAFF. CDR3 coding DNA: TGTGCCAGCAGTTACCCCCAGGGCATAGATACTGAAGCTTTCTTT. The chain employs TRBV6-5 and TRBJ1-1, with D possibly TRBD1 on 5 matching bases. The germline CDR1 and CDR2 sequences are MNHEY and SVGAGI. The CDR3 loop spans 15 amino acids. The V gene lost 2 bases and the J gene lost 5 bases, with 15 bases spanning the gap.

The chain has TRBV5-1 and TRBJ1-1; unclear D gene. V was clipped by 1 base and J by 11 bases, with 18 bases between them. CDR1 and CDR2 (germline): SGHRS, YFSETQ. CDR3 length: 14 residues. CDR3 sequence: CASSLRFDLNEAFF. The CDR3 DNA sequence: TGCGCCAGCAGCTTGAGGTTCGACCTGAACGAGGCTTTCTTT.

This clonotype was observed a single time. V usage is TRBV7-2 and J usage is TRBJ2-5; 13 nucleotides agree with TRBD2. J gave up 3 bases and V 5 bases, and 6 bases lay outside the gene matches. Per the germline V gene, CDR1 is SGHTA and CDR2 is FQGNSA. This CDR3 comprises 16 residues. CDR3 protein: CASSAPGTSGEETQYF. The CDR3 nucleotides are TGTGCCAGCAGCGCCCCGGGGACTAGCGGGGAAGAGACCCAGTACTTC.

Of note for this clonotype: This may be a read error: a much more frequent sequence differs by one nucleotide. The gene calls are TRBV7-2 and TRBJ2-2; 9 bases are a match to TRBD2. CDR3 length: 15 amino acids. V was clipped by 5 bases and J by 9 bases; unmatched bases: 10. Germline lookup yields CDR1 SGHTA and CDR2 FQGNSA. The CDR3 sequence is CASSRRTSVPRELFF. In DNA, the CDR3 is TGTGCCAGCAGCCGCAGGACTAGCGTTCCCCGGGAGCTGTTTTTT. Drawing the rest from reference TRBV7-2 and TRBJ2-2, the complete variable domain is GAGVSQSPSNKVTEKGKDVELRCDPISGHTALYWYRQSLGQGLEFLIYFQGNSAPDKSGLPSDRFSAERTGGSVSTLTIQRTQQEDSAVYLCASSRRTSVPRELFFGEGSRLTVL.

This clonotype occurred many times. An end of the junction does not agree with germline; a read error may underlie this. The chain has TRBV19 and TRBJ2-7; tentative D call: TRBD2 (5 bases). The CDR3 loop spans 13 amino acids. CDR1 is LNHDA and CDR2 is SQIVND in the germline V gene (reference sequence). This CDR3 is CASSSGLSSEQYF. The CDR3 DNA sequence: TGTGCCAGTAGTAGCGGGCTCTCCTCCGAGCAGTACTTC.

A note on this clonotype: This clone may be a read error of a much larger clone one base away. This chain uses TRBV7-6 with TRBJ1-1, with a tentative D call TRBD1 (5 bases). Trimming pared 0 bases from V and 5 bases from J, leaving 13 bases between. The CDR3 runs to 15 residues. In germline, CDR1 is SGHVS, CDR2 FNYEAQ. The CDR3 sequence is CASSLAGPLGTEAFF. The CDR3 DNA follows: TGTGCCAGCAGCTTAGCGGGACCTCTGGGGACTGAAGCTTTCTTT.